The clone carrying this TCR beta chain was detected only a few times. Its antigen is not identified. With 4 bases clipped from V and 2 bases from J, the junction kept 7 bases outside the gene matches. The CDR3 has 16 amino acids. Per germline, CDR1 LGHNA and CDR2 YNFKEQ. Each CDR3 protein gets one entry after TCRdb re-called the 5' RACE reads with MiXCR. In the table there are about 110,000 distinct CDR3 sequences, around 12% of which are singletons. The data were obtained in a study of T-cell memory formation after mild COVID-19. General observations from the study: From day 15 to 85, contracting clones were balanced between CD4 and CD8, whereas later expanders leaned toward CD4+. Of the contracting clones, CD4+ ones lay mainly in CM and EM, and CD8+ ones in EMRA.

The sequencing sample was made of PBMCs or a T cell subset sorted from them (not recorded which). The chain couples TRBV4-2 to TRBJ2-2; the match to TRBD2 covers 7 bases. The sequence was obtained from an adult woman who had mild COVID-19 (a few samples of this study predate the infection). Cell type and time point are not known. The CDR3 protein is CASSPPAGENTGELFF. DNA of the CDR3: TGTGCCAGCAGCCCCCCCGCGGGGGAAAACACCGGGGAGCTGTTTTTT.